The entry below describes one T cell receptor (beta chain). Sequenced by immunoSEQ multiplex PCR; TCRdb stores in-frame clones only, minus some. This table has approximately 350,000 clones, more than 70% appearing once. CDR1 and CDR2 (germline): SGHTA, FQGNSA. The CDR3 is 15 residues long. With 6 bases removed from V and 7 bases from J, the gap between germline ends came to 18 bases. The sample originates from a study of blood T cell repertoires in COVID-19. Followed over time, Seattle patients had been enrolled while infection was active. Sequencing used peripheral blood. This receptor was taken from a woman aged 25 to 39 with COVID-19, enrolled during active disease. The rearrangement joins TRBV7-2 to TRBJ1-4; D uncertain. The CDR3 protein is CASSRREGVGEKLFF. The CDR3 nucleotides read TGTGCCAGCAGTCGGCGTGAGGGAGTGGGTGAAAAACTGTTTTTT.